A selection of T cell receptor beta chains follows, all from one sample in a study of cytomegalovirus exposure and HLA in healthy donors. The table came from immunoSEQ multiplex PCR; TCRdb's copy has only in-frame clones and leaves some out. The sample holds under 150,000 clones; around 81% are singletons and the top ten take approximately 6.2%. The sample taken for sequencing was PBMCs. These receptors all come from a man in his forties or fifties in good health and CMV-seropositive. Each CDR3 is given with its conserved first and last residue. The D gene is left open where the match is weak. Only part of the rows carry a size: once, few, many, or a class if the clone is expanded.

V: TRBV6-6
J: TRBJ2-4
size: .
D: .
DNA: TGTGCCAGCAGTTACGCGGCGGGGGCTTTAGACATTCAGTACTTC
CDR3: CASSYAAGALDIQYF

V: TRBV2
J: TRBJ1-1
size: .
D: TRBD1
DNA: TGTGCCAGCAGTCATTCGACAGGGAATAAACTTTCAAACACTGAAGCTTTCTTT
CDR3: CASSHSTGNKLSNTEAFF

V: TRBV6-6
J: TRBJ1-1
size: .
D: .
DNA: TGTGCCAGCAGTACGACTACCCGGAACACTGAAGCTTTCTTT
CDR3: CASSTTTRNTEAFF

V: TRBV11-2
J: TRBJ2-3
size: .
D: .
DNA: TGTGCCAGCAGCCCCAGTGGTCTCGCAGATACGCAGTATTTT
CDR3: CASSPSGLADTQYF

V: TRBV27
J: TRBJ1-6
size: .
D: .
DNA: TGTGCCAGCAGTTTAGAGGGGCAGGGGTTCAATTCACCCCTCCACTTT
CDR3: CASSLEGQGFNSPLHF

V: TRBV11-2
J: TRBJ1-1
size: .
D: .
DNA: TGTGCCAGCAGCGCAGAGGGGGTGAGGACTGAAGCTTTCTTT
CDR3: CASSAEGVRTEAFF

V: TRBV30
J: TRBJ2-1
size: .
D: TRBD1
DNA: TGTGCCTGGAGTGAAGGGACAGGGGGCTTCTACAATGAGCAGTTCTTC
CDR3: CAWSEGTGGFYNEQFF

V: TRBV6-6
J: TRBJ2-5
size: .
D: TRBD2
DNA: TGTGCCAGCAAAACTAGCGGGGGGGCTAGGGAGACCCAGTACTTC
CDR3: CASKTSGGARETQYF

V: TRBV7-6
J: TRBJ1-1
size: .
D: TRBD1
DNA: TGTGCCAGCAGCGGACGAGGACAGGGGGCTGAAGCTTTCTTT
CDR3: CASSGRGQGAEAFF

V: TRBV2
J: TRBJ1-1
size: .
D: .
DNA: TGTGCCAGCAGTTCCAGGGGACCCTCTGAAGCTTTCTTT
CDR3: CASSSRGPSEAFF

V: TRBV18
J: TRBJ2-1
size: once
D: .
DNA: TGTGCCAGCTCACCAAAGACAGTTTACAATGAGCAGTTCTTC
CDR3: CASSPKTVYNEQFF

V: TRBV19
J: TRBJ2-5
size: once
D: .
DNA: TGTGCCAGTAGTAACCTAGTTAGCGGATTCCAAGAGACCCAGTACTTC
CDR3: CASSNLVSGFQETQYF

V: TRBV6-5
J: TRBJ1-6
size: .
D: .
DNA: TGTGCCAGCAGTTACTTGGACAGCAGCAATTCACCCCTCCACTTT
CDR3: CASSYLDSSNSPLHF

V: TRBV19
J: TRBJ1-3
size: .
D: .
DNA: TGTGCCAGTAGCTTCTCTGGAAACACCATATATTTT
CDR3: CASSFSGNTIYF

V: TRBV4-2
J: TRBJ2-1
size: .
D: TRBD2
DNA: TGTGCCAGCAGCCAGCGGGTAGTTAGACTAGCGGGAGGTCTGGGCCACAATGAGCAGTTCTTC
CDR3: CASSQRVVRLAGGLGHNEQFF

V: TRBV6-6
J: TRBJ1-3
size: .
D: TRBD1
DNA: TGTGCCAGCAGTCCAGGGACAGGGGGAAACACCATATATTTT
CDR3: CASSPGTGGNTIYF

V: TRBV7-9
J: TRBJ1-1
size: .
D: .
DNA: TGTGCCAGCAGCTTAGGGTGGAGTGAAGCTTTCTTT
CDR3: CASSLGWSEAFF

V: TRBV6-5
J: TRBJ1-6
size: .
D: TRBD1
DNA: TGTGCCAGCAGTCCGGGACAGAAAAATTCCCCCCTCCACTTT
CDR3: CASSPGQKNSPLHF

V: TRBV7-9
J: TRBJ1-1
size: .
D: .
DNA: TGTGCCAGCAGCTTAGGGGCCAGTACTGAAGCTTTCTTT
CDR3: CASSLGASTEAFF

V: TRBV27
J: TRBJ2-1
size: .
D: TRBD2
DNA: TGTGCCAGCAGTTTTCGACTAGCGGGAGGGGCGAATGAGCAGTTCTTC
CDR3: CASSFRLAGGANEQFF

V: TRBV29-1
J: TRBJ2-3
size: .
D: TRBD1
DNA: TGCAGCGTTGAAGAGGGACAGACGAGCACAGATACGCAGTATTTT
CDR3: CSVEEGQTSTDTQYF

V: TRBV9
J: TRBJ2-1
size: .
D: TRBD2
DNA: TGTGCCAGCAGCGTACCCCGGACTAGCGGAATCAATGAGCAGTTCTTC
CDR3: CASSVPRTSGINEQFF

V: TRBV30
J: TRBJ1-2
size: .
D: .
DNA: TGTGCCTGGAGTGTACACAGGACTAACTATGGCTACACCTTC
CDR3: CAWSVHRTNYGYTF

V: TRBV28
J: TRBJ2-7
size: .
D: TRBD1
DNA: TGTGCCAGCAGTCTGACAGGGGTTGGGTACGAGCAGTACTTC
CDR3: CASSLTGVGYEQYF

V: TRBV5-6
J: TRBJ2-7
size: .
D: .
DNA: TGTGCCAGCAGCCAGTTGGTATCTGTGCAGGGGACCTACGAGCAGTACTTC
CDR3: CASSQLVSVQGTYEQYF

V: TRBV18
J: TRBJ2-7
size: .
D: .
DNA: TGTGCCAGCTCACCGCCGGCTAGCGCTCTCCCGTACGAGCAGTACTTC
CDR3: CASSPPASALPYEQYF

V: TRBV28
J: TRBJ2-3
size: .
D: .
DNA: TGTGCCAGCACCCTAGGGGGCGGGGTGGGCACAGATACGCAGTATTTT
CDR3: CASTLGGGVGTDTQYF

V: TRBV25-1
J: TRBJ2-1
size: .
D: .
DNA: TGTGCCAGCAGTGCCCTCTATGAGCAGTTCTTC
CDR3: CASSALYEQFF

V: TRBV2
J: TRBJ1-1
size: .
D: .
DNA: TGTGCCAGCAGTACAGTCAACAGGGAACCTGAAGCTTTCTTT
CDR3: CASSTVNREPEAFF

V: TRBV2
J: TRBJ2-7
size: .
D: .
DNA: TGTGCTTCCGAGACTATCCGCTACGAGCAGTACTTC
CDR3: CASETIRYEQYF

V: TRBV30
J: TRBJ2-7
size: .
D: .
DNA: TGTGCCTGGGGACTAATCTACGAGCAGTACTTC
CDR3: CAWGLIYEQYF

V: TRBV6-5
J: TRBJ2-7
size: .
D: TRBD1
DNA: TGTGCCAGCAGTTACCGGGACAGAGGATACGAGCAGTACTTC
CDR3: CASSYRDRGYEQYF

V: TRBV30
J: TRBJ2-1
size: .
D: TRBD2
DNA: TGTGCCTGGGACGGTCGGCTAGCGGGAGACAATGAGCAGTTCTTC
CDR3: CAWDGRLAGDNEQFF

V: TRBV9
J: TRBJ2-5
size: .
D: TRBD2
DNA: TGTGCCAGCAGCGCCGTCGGGCTAGCGGGGGGGCTTCAAGAGACCCAGTACTTC
CDR3: CASSAVGLAGGLQETQYF

V: TRBV27
J: TRBJ1-2
size: .
D: TRBD1
DNA: TGTGCCAGCAGTAGGACAGGGAGAGACTATGGCTACACCTTC
CDR3: CASSRTGRDYGYTF

V: TRBV5-1
J: TRBJ2-1
size: .
D: .
DNA: TGCGCCAGCAGCTTGGTTAGGGGCTCCTACAATGAGCAGTTCTTC
CDR3: CASSLVRGSYNEQFF

V: TRBV6-6
J: TRBJ2-7
size: .
D: .
DNA: TGTGCCAGCAGTTACCTTCAGGGGTCCTACGAGCAGTACTTC
CDR3: CASSYLQGSYEQYF

V: TRBV5-4
J: TRBJ1-1
size: .
D: .
DNA: TGTGCCAGCAGGACCCGCGGGGGCACTGAAGCTTTCTTT
CDR3: CASRTRGGTEAFF

V: TRBV5-5
J: TRBJ1-5
size: .
D: .
DNA: TGTGCCAGCAGCTTGGCAGGGCAGGGGCGGGAGCCCCAGCATTTT
CDR3: CASSLAGQGREPQHF

V: TRBV11-3
J: TRBJ2-1
size: few
D: TRBD2
DNA: TGTGCCAGCAGATCACTAGCGGGACGGTACAATGAGCAGTTCTTC
CDR3: CASRSLAGRYNEQFF

V: TRBV6-5
J: TRBJ1-2
size: .
D: TRBD1
DNA: TGTGCCAGCAGCCCACAGGGGACGTATGGCTACACCTTC
CDR3: CASSPQGTYGYTF

V: TRBV5-1
J: TRBJ2-5
size: few
D: TRBD2
DNA: TGCGCCAGCACAGGGGGACTAGCGGGAGAGGGAGAGACCCAGTACTTC
CDR3: CASTGGLAGEGETQYF

V: TRBV27
J: TRBJ1-2
size: .
D: TRBD1
DNA: TGTGCCAGCAGCCGGGACAGGGGGCAGGTCGGGGGCTACACCTTC
CDR3: CASSRDRGQVGGYTF

V: TRBV5-6
J: TRBJ1-4
size: few
D: .
DNA: TGTGCCAGCAGCTCTGGACACTTAACTAATGAAAAACTGTTTTTT
CDR3: CASSSGHLTNEKLFF

V: TRBV4-3
J: TRBJ2-7
size: .
D: TRBD1
DNA: TGCGCCAGCAGCCACCGACAGGGAGCCACCTACGAGCAGTACTTC
CDR3: CASSHRQGATYEQYF

V: TRBV18
J: TRBJ2-2
size: .
D: TRBD2
DNA: TGTGCCAGCTCACCCCCCGGGAGGGCGAACACCGGGGAGCTGTTTTTT
CDR3: CASSPPGRANTGELFF

V: TRBV19
J: TRBJ1-5
size: .
D: TRBD1
DNA: TGTGCCAGTAGTATATCCGGACAGGGAAATAGCAATCAGCCCCAGCATTTT
CDR3: CASSISGQGNSNQPQHF

V: TRBV6-5
J: TRBJ1-5
size: .
D: TRBD1
DNA: TGTGCCAGCAGTCCCCGGGACAGGGGGTTTCAGCCCCAGCATTTT
CDR3: CASSPRDRGFQPQHF

V: TRBV29-1
J: TRBJ1-4
size: .
D: TRBD1
DNA: TGCAGCGTTAGACCACAGGGGATTAATGAAAAACTGTTTTTT
CDR3: CSVRPQGINEKLFF

V: TRBV5-1
J: TRBJ2-1
size: .
D: .
DNA: TGCGCCAGCAGCTTGGCGACAGTAGAGCAGTTCTTC
CDR3: CASSLATVEQFF

V: TRBV19
J: TRBJ1-1
size: once
D: .
DNA: TGTGCCAGTACCTTCGGGGGGGCGAATACTGAAGCTTTCTTT
CDR3: CASTFGGANTEAFF

V: TRBV11-2
J: TRBJ2-1
size: .
D: .
DNA: TGTGCCAGCAGCTTATCTCTCCTCAATGAGCAGTTCTTC
CDR3: CASSLSLLNEQFF

V: TRBV10-3
J: TRBJ1-2
size: .
D: TRBD1
DNA: TGTGCCATCAGTGAGTGGGGGAACAGGGGTCATGGCTACACCTTC
CDR3: CAISEWGNRGHGYTF

V: TRBV2
J: TRBJ1-2
size: .
D: .
DNA: TGTGCCAGCAGTGGTCGGCGGGATTATGGCTACACCTTC
CDR3: CASSGRRDYGYTF

V: TRBV6-1
J: TRBJ2-2
size: .
D: TRBD2
DNA: TGTGCCAGCAGGGAACTCGGGACTAGCGGGGGAAACACCGGGGAGCTGTTTTTT
CDR3: CASRELGTSGGNTGELFF

V: TRBV6-6
J: TRBJ2-4
size: .
D: .
DNA: TGTGCCAGCACCAAAACCGGGGGAGCCAAAAACATTCAGTACTTC
CDR3: CASTKTGGAKNIQYF

V: TRBV7-8
J: TRBJ2-7
size: few
D: .
DNA: TGTGCCAGCAGCGACATTTCCTCCTACGAGCAGTACTTC
CDR3: CASSDISSYEQYF

V: TRBV7-2
J: TRBJ1-4
size: once
D: TRBD1
DNA: TGTGCCAGCAGCGCAGGGGGCTTCAATGAAAAACTGTTTTTT
CDR3: CASSAGGFNEKLFF

V: TRBV19
J: TRBJ1-5
size: .
D: TRBD1
DNA: TGTGCCAGTAGTATTTTCCCGGGACAGAACTTCAAAACCAATCAGCCCCAGCATTTT
CDR3: CASSIFPGQNFKTNQPQHF

V: TRBV25-1
J: TRBJ2-2
size: .
D: TRBD1
DNA: TGTGCCAGCAGTGGAAGGGACAGGGGAACGACCGGGGAGCTGTTTTTT
CDR3: CASSGRDRGTTGELFF